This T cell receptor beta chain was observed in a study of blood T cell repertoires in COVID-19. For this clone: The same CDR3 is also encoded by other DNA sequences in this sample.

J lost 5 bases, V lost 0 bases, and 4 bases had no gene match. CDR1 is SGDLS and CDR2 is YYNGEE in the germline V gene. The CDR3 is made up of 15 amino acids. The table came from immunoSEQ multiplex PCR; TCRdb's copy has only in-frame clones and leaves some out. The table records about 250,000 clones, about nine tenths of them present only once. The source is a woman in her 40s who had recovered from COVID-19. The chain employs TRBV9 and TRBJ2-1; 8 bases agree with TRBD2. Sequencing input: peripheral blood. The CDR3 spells CASSVGTSGDNEQFF. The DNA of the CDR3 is TGTGCCAGCAGCGTAGGTACTAGCGGAGACAATGAGCAGTTCTTC.